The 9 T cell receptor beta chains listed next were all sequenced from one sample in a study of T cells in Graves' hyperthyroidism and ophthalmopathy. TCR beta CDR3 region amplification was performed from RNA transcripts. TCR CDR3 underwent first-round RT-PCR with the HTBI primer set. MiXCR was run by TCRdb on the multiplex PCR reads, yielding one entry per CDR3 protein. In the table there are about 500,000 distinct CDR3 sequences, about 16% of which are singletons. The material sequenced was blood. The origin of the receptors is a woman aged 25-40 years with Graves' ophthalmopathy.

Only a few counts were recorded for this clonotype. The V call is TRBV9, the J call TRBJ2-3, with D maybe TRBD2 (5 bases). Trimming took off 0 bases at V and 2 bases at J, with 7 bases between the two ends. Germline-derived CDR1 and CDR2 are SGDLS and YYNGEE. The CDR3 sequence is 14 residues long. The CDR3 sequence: CASSVADYTDTQYF. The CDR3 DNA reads TGTGCCAGCAGCGTAGCCGACTACACAGATACGCAGTATTTT.

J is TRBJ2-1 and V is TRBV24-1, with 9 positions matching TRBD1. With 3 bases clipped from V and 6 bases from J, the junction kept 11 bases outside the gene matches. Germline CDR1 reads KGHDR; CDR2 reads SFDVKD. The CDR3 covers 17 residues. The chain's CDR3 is CATSDQNPGTGFNEQFF. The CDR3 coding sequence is TGTGCCACCAGTGATCAAAATCCCGGGACAGGGTTCAATGAGCAGTTCTTC.

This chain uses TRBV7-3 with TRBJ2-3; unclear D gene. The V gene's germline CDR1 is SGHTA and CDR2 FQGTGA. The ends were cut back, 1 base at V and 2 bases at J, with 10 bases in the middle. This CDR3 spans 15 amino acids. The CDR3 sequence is CASSLISLNTDTQYF. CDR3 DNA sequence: TGTGCCAGCAGCTTAATCTCCCTGAACACAGATACGCAGTATTTT. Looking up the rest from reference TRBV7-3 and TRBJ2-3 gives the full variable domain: GAGVSQTPSNKVTEKGKYVELRCDPISGHTALYWYRQSLGQGPEFLIYFQGTGAADDSGLPNDRFFAVRPEGSVSTLKIQRTERGDSAVYLCASSLISLNTDTQYFGPGTRLTVL.

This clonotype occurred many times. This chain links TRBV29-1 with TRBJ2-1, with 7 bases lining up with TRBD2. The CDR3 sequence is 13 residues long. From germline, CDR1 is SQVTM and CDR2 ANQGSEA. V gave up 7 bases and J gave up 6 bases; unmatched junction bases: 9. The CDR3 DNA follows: TGCAGCGCCGAGAGACGACTAGCCAATGAGCAGTTCTTC. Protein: CSAERRLANEQFF.

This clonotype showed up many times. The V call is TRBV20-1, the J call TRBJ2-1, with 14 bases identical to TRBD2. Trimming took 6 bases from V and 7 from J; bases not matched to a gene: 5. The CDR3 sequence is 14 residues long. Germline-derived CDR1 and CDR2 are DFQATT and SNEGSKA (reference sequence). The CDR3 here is CSATGTSGRNEQFF. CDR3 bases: TGCAGTGCCACCGGGACTAGCGGGAGAAATGAGCAGTTCTTC.

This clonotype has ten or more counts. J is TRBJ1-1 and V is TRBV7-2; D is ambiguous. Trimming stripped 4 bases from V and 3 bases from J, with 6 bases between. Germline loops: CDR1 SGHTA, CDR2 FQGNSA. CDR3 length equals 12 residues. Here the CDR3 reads CASSSWDTEAFF. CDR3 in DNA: TGTGCCAGCAGCTCGTGGGACACTGAAGCTTTCTTT.

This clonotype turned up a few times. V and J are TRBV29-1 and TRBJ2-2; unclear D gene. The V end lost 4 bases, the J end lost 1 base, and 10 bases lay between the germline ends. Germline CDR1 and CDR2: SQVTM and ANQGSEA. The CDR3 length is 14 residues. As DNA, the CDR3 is TGCAGCGTTGTAATAGGGAAGAACACCGGGGAGCTGTTTTTT. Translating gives CSVVIGKNTGELFF.

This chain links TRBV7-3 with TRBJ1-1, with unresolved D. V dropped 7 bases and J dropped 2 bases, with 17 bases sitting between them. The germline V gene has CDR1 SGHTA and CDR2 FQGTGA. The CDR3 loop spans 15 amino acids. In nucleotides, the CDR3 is TGTGCCAGCACCAGCGATGTTGACCTAAACACTGAAGCTTTCTTT. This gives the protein CASTSDVDLNTEAFF. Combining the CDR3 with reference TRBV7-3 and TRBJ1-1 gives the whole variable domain GAGVSQTPSNKVTEKGKYVELRCDPISGHTALYWYRQSLGQGPEFLIYFQGTGAADDSGLPNDRFFAVRPEGSVSTLKIQRTERGDSAVYLCASTSDVDLNTEAFFGQGTRLTVV.

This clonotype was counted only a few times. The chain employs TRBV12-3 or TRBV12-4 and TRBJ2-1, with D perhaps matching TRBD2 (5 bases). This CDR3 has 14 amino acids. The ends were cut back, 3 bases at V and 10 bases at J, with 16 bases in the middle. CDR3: CASSLASNPGEQFF. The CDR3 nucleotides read TGTGCCAGCAGTTTGGCTAGCAACCCGGGGGAGCAGTTCTTC.